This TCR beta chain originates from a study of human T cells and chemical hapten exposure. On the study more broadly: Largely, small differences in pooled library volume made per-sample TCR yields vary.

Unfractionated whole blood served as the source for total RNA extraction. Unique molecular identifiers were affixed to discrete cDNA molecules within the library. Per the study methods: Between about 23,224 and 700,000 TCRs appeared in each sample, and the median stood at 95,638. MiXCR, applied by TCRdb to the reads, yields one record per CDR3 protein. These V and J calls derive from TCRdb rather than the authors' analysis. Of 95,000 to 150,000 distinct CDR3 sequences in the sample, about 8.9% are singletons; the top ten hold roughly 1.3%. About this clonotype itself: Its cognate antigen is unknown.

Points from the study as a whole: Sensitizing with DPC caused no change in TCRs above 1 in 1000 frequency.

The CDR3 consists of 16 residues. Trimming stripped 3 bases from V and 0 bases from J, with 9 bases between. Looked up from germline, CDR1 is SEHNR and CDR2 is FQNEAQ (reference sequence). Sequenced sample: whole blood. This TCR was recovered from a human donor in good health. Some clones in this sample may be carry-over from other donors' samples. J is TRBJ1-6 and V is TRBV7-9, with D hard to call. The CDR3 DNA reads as TGTGCCAGCAGCTTGGACGGAACCTCCTATAATTCACCCCTCCACTTT. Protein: CASSLDGTSYNSPLHF.